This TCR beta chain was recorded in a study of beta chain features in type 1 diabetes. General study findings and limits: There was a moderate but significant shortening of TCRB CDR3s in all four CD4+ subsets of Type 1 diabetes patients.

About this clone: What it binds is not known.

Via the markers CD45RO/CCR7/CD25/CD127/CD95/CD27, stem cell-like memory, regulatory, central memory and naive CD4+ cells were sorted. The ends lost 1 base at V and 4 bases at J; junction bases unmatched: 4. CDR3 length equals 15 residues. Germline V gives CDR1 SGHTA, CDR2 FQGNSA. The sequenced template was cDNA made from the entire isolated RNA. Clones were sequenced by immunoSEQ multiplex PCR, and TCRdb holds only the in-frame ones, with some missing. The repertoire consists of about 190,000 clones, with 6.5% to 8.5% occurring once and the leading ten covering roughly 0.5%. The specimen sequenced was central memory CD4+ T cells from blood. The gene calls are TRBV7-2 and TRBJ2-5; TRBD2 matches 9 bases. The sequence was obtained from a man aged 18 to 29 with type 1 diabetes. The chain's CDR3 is CASSLGASGVETQYF. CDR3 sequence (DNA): TGTGCCAGCAGCTTAGGGGCTAGCGGGGTAGAGACCCAGTACTTC.